These 3 T cell receptor beta chains came from one sample sequenced in a study of T cell repertoires in cytomegalovirus infection (dated by TCRdb to the late 2010s). The listed sequencing device is Illumina HiSeq 1500. TCRdb redid the processing of the public reads, applying fastp at Q25 and MiXCR, and retained in-frame beta chains. Records with the same CDR3 protein are collapsed into one entry carrying the most frequent genes and DNA. This sample gives 150,000 to 200,000 distinct CDR3 sequences in total; 14% of them show up just once. Approximately 30% of the sample is taken by the ten largest. Sequenced: PBMCs. The receptors come from a human donor in good health (CMV status not recorded). Some clones in this sample may be carry-over from other donors' samples.

This clonotype has at least ten counts. V is TRBV7-9 and J is TRBJ1-4; D perhaps matches TRBD1 (5 bases). This CDR3 is built from 15 residues. The germline CDR1 and CDR2 sequences are SEHNR and FQNEAQ (reference sequence). V was trimmed by 2 bases and J by 7 bases, leaving 14 bases between them. CDR3 nucleotides: TGTGCCAGCAGCTTAAGGGGCCCTACGGGTGAAAAACTGTTTTTT. Translated: CASSLRGPTGEKLFF.

This clonotype appeared a few times. The chain employs TRBV6-5 and TRBJ2-3, with D tentatively TRBD1 or TRBD2 (5 bases each). The CDR3 spans 15 residues. V lost 7 bases and J lost 4, with 18 bases in between. The germline gives CDR1 MNHEY, CDR2 SVGAGI. The CDR3 spells CASNFGTEPPDTQYF. The CDR3 DNA reads TGTGCCAGCAATTTTGGGACCGAACCTCCAGATACGCAGTATTTT.

This clonotype was counted between two and nine times. The V call is TRBV5-1, the J call TRBJ1-1; D not certain. The CDR3 is 14 residues long. V was shortened by 0 bases and J by 7 bases, with 13 bases between the two germline ends. Germline assignment: CDR1 SGHRS and CDR2 YFSETQ. Here the CDR3 reads CASSLDRASDEAFF. The CDR3 DNA reads TGCGCCAGCAGCTTGGATAGGGCCAGCGATGAAGCTTTCTTT. The full variable domain, its missing parts supplied by reference TRBV5-1 and TRBJ1-1, is KAGVTQTPRYLIKTRGQQVTLSCSPISGHRSVSWYQQTPGQGLQFLFEYFSETQRNKGNFPGRFSGRQFSNSRSEMNVSTLELGDSALYLCASSLDRASDEAFFGQGTRLTVV.